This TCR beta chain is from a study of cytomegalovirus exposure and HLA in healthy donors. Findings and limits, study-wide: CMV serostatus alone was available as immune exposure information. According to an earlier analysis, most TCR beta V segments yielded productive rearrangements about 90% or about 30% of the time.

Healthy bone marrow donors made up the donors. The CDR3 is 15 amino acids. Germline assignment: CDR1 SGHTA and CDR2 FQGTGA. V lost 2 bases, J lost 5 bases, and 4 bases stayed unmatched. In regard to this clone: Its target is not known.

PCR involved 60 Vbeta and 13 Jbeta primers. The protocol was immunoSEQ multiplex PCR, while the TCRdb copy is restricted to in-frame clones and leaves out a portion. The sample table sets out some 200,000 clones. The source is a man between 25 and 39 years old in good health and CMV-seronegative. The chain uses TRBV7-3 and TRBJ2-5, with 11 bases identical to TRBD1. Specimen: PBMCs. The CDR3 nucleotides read TGTGCCAGCAGCTTAGGACAGGGGGCCTGGGAGACCCAGTACTTC. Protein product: CASSLGQGAWETQYF. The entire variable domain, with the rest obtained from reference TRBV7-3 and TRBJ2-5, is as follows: GAGVSQTPSNKVTEKGKYVELRCDPISGHTALYWYRQSLGQGPEFLIYFQGTGAADDSGLPNDRFFAVRPEGSVSTLKIQRTERGDSAVYLCASSLGQGAWETQYFGPGTRLLVL.